This TCR beta chain originates from a study of cytomegalovirus exposure and HLA in healthy donors. Study-wide results and caveats: Within the data, a cluster of highly shared sequence variants was likely a sequencing artifact. Indistinguishable V segments such as TRBV6-2 and TRBV6-3 were excluded. There were several of the most significant clusters that appeared linked to common viral pathogens in a later analysis.

Researchers ran the PCR with 60 Vbeta and 13 Jbeta primers. Using immunoSEQ multiplex PCR, the repertoire was profiled, and TCRdb retains in-frame clones only, with some absent. There are about 140,000 clones in the sample, with 0.85% to 1% held by the top ten. To note about this clone: The antigen is not known. The same CDR3 arises from other DNA sequences in this sample as well.

Germline loops: CDR1 MNHEY, CDR2 SVGAGI. V gave up 6 bases and J gave up 5 bases; unmatched junction bases: 3. This CDR3 is built from 14 residues. Material for sequencing was PBMCs. The source of this sequence is a male donor in good health and CMV-seronegative. The V gene is TRBV6-5, the J gene TRBJ1-4, with TRBD1 identical over 10 bases. The CDR3 nucleotides read TGTGCCAGCAGCCGGACAGGGGGGAATGAAAAACTGTTTTTT. This sequence encodes CASSRTGGNEKLFF.